This is a list of T cell receptor beta chains from one sample in a study of blood T cells in healthy people across ages. Using its own MiXCR run on the 5' RACE reads, TCRdb lists one record per CDR3 protein. The repertoire has 650,000 to 900,000 distinct CDR3 sequences, approximately 67% of them found once; the top ten carry about 30%. Sequencing input: blood. These receptors originate from a man aged 30 to 45 in good health. Both conserved end residues are part of each CDR3. The order of the fields is J gene, D gene, V gene, clone size, CDR3 DNA, CDR3 protein. A D gene is named only where the DNA matches it firmly. Size is stated for part of the rows, as once, few or many counts, or as a class when the clone is expanded.

j_gene: TRBJ1-6; d_gene: NA; v_gene: TRBV6-2/TRBV6-3; abundance: few; CDR3nt: TGTGCCAGCAGCCTTTACCCCCCGACAACGGTTGATAATTCACCCCTCCACTTT; CDR3aa: CASSLYPPTTVDNSPLHF
j_gene: TRBJ2-7; d_gene: NA; v_gene: TRBV4-2; abundance: NA; CDR3nt: TGTGCCAGCAGCCAAGAGGTGGGCGAGCAGTACTTC; CDR3aa: CASSQEVGEQYF
j_gene: TRBJ2-7; d_gene: NA; v_gene: TRBV25-1; abundance: NA; CDR3nt: TGTGCCAGCAGTGTAAAGGATTACGAGCAGTACTTC; CDR3aa: CASSVKDYEQYF
j_gene: TRBJ2-7; d_gene: NA; v_gene: TRBV6-2/TRBV6-3; abundance: NA; CDR3nt: TGTGCCAGCACCTCCATCCTTAGCTACAATGAGCAGTACTTC; CDR3aa: CASTSILSYNEQYF
j_gene: TRBJ2-1; d_gene: TRBD1; v_gene: TRBV6-2/TRBV6-3; abundance: NA; CDR3nt: TGTGCCAGCAGTTATACAGGGGTCTACAATGAGCAGTTCTTC; CDR3aa: CASSYTGVYNEQFF
j_gene: TRBJ2-1; d_gene: NA; v_gene: TRBV4-3; abundance: few; CDR3nt: TGCGCCAGCAGCGATATCCGGGATGAGCAGTTCTTC; CDR3aa: CASSDIRDEQFF
j_gene: TRBJ2-6; d_gene: TRBD1; v_gene: TRBV4-3; abundance: NA; CDR3nt: TGCGCCAGCAGCCAGAACAGGGGGCAGGGGGCCAACGTCCTGACTTTC; CDR3aa: CASSQNRGQGANVLTF
j_gene: TRBJ2-7; d_gene: TRBD1; v_gene: TRBV9; abundance: NA; CDR3nt: TGTGCCAGCAGCGCAAGAGGACAGGATTCCTACGAGCAGTACTTC; CDR3aa: CASSARGQDSYEQYF
j_gene: TRBJ2-7; d_gene: NA; v_gene: TRBV10-3; abundance: NA; CDR3nt: TGTGCCATCAGTGAGGGGACCTACGAGCAGTACTTC; CDR3aa: CAISEGTYEQYF
j_gene: TRBJ1-5; d_gene: NA; v_gene: TRBV6-2/TRBV6-3; abundance: NA; CDR3nt: TGTGCCAGCAGTTACGAGGGCGTAAGCAATCAGCCCCAGCATTTT; CDR3aa: CASSYEGVSNQPQHF
j_gene: TRBJ1-2; d_gene: NA; v_gene: TRBV30; abundance: NA; CDR3nt: TGTGCCTGGGTGGACAGCCCCAACTATGGCTACACCTTC; CDR3aa: CAWVDSPNYGYTF